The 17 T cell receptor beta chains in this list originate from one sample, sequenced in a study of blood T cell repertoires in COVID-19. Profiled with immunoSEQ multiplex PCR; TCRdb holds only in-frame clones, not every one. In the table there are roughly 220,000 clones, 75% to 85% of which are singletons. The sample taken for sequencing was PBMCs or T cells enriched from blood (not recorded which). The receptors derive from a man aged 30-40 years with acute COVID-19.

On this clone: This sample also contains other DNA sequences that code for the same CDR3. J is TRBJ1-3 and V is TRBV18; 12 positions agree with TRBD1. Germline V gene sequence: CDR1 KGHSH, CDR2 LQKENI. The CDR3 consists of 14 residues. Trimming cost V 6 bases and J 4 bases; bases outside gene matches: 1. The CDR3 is CASSGQGAGNTIYF. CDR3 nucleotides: TGTGCCAGCTCGGGACAGGGGGCAGGAAACACCATATATTTT.

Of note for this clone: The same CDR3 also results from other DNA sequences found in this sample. The CDR3 region has the DNA TGCGCCAGTAGGGGTTCTGGAAACACCATATATTTT. This gives the protein CASRGSGNTIYF. The chain couples TRBV5-1 to TRBJ1-3; a weak D match, TRBD1 (5 bases). V was clipped by 8 bases and J by 1 base, with 7 bases between them. Germline V gene data show CDR1 as SGHRS and CDR2 as YFSETQ. The CDR3 runs to 12 residues.

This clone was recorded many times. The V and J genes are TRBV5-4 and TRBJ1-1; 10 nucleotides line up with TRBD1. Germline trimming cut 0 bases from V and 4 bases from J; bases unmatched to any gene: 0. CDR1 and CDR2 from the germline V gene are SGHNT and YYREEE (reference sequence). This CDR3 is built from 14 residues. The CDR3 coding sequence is TGTGCCAGCAGCTTGGGGACAGGGGGCACTGAAGCTTTCTTT. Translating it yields CASSLGTGGTEAFF.

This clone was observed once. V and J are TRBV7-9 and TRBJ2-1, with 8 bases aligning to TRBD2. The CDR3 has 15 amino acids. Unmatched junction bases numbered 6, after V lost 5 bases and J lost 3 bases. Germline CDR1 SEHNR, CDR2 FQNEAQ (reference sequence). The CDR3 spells CASSQTSVGYNEQFF. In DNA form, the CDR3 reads TGTGCCAGCAGCCAGACTAGCGTCGGCTACAATGAGCAGTTCTTC.

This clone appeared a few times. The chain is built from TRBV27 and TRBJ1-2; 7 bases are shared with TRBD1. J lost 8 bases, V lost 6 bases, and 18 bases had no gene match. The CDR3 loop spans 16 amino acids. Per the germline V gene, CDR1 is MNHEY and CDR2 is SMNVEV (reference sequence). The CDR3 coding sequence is TGTGCCAGCAGATCCGGGATAGGACAGGCGCCTTGGGGCTACACCTTC. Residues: CASRSGIGQAPWGYTF.

CDR3 loop: CASSVGSEIGTGVFEQYF. As DNA, the CDR3 is TGTGCCAGCAGCGTAGGCAGCGAAATAGGCACCGGTGTTTTCGAGCAGTACTTC. The chain employs TRBV9 and TRBJ2-7; D gene unclear. V was pared by 0 bases and J by 6 bases, with 25 bases between. The CDR3 extends over 18 amino acids. Looked up from germline, CDR1 is SGDLS and CDR2 is YYNGEE.

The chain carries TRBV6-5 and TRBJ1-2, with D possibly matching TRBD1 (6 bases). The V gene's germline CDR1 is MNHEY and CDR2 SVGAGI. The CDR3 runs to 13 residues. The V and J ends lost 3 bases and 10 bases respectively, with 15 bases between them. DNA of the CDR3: TGTGCCAGCAGTTATCTGACAGGACGGGACTACACCTTC. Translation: CASSYLTGRDYTF.

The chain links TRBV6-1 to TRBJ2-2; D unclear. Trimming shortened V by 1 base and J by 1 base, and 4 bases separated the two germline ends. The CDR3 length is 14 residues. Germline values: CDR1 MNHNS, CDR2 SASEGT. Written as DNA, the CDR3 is TGTGCCAGCAGTGAAGAGCTGAACACCGGGGAGCTGTTTTTT. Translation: CASSEELNTGELFF.

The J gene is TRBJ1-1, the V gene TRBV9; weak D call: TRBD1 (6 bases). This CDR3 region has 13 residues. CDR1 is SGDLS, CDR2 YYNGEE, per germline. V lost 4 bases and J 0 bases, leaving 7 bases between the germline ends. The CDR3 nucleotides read TGTGCCAGCAGCCCAGGGGTGAACACTGAAGCTTTCTTT. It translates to CASSPGVNTEAFF.

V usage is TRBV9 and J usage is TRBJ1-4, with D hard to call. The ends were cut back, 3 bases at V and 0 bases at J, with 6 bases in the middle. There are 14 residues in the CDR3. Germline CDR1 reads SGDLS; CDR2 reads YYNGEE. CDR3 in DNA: TGTGCCAGCAGCGCCAGTTCAACTAATGAAAAACTGTTTTTT. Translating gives CASSASSTNEKLFF.

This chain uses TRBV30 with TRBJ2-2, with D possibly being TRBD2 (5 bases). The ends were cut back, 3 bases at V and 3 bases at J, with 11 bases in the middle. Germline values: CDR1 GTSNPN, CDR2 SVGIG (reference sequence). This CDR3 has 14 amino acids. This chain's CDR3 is CAWSHTGYTGELFF. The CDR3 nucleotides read TGTGCCTGGAGCCATACGGGATACACCGGGGAGCTGTTTTTT.

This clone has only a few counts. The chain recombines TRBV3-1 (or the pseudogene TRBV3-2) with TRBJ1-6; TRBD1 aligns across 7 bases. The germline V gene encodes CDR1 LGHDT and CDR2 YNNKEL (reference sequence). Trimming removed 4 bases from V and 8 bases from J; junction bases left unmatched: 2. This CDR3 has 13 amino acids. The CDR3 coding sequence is TGTGCCAGCAGCCTTACAGGGGATTCACCCCTCCACTTT. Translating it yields CASSLTGDSPLHF.

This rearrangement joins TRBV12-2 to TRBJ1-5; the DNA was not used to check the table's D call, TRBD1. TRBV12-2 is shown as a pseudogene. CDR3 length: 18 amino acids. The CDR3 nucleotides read TGTGCAAGTCGCTTATCAACAGCTCGACAGGGTAGCAATCAGCCCCAGCATTTT. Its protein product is CASRLSTARQGSNQPQHF.

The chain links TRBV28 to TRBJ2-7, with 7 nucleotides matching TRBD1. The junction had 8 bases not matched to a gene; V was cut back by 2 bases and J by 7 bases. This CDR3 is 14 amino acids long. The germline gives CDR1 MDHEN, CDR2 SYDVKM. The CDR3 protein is CASSLRGGRLEQYF. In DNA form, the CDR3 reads TGTGCCAGCAGTTTAAGAGGGGGCCGCTTGGAGCAGTACTTC.

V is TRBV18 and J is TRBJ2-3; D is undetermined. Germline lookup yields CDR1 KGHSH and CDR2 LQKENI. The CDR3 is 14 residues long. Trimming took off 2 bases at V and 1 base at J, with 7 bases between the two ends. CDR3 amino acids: CASSPATRTDTQYF. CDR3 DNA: TGTGCCAGCTCACCAGCGACACGCACAGATACGCAGTATTTT.

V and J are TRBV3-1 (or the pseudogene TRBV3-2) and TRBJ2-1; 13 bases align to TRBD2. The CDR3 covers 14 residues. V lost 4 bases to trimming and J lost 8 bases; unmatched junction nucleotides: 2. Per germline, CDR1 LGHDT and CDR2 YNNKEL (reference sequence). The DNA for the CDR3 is TGTGCCAGCAGCCTCGGACTAGCGGGAGATGAGCAGTTCTTC. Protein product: CASSLGLAGDEQFF.

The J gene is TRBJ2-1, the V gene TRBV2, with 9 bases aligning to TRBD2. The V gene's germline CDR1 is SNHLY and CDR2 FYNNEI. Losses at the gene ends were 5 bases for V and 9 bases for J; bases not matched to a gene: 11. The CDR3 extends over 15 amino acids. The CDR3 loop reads CASSPSGGTSVEQFF. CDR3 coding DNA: TGTGCCAGCAGTCCCAGCGGGGGGACCTCGGTTGAGCAGTTCTTC.